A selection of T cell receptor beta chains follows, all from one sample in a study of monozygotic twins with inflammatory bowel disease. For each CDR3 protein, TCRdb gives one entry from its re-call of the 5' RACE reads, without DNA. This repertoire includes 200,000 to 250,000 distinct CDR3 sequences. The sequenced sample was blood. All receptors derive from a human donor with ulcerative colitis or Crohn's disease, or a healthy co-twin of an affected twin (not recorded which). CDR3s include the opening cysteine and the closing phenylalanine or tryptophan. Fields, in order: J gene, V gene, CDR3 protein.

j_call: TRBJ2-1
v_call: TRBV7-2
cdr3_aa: CASSLVPPDNEQFF

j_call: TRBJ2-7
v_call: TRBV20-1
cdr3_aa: CSANQAGYEQYF

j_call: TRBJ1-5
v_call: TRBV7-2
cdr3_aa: CASSEMAGNQPQHF

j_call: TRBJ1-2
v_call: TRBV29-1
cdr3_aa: CSVDSGGSGYTF

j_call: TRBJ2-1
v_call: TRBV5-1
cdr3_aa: CASSLDPSGGSKQFF

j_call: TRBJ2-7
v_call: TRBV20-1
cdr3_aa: CSAIRAGELYEQYF

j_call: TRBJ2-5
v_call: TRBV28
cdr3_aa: CASSFYSQETQYF

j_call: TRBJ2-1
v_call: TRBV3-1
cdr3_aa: CASSPRWIGADLYNEQFF

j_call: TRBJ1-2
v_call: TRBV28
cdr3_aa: CASRKNRERYGYTF

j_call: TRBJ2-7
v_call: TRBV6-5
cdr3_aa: CASSYSASGSYEQYF

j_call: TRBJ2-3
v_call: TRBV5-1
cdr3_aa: CASSFDPLESNTQYF

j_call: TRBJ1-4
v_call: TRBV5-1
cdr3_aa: CASSYQGGDEKLFF

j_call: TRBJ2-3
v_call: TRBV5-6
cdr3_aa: CASSWNRGKSPDTQYF

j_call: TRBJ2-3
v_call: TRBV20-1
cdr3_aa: CSATVTDTQYF

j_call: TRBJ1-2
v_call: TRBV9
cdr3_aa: CASSVQGSVNYGYTF